Shown below are 22 T cell receptor beta chains from a single sample sequenced in a study of blood T cell repertoires in COVID-19. The assay was immunoSEQ multiplex PCR, and TCRdb's table has in-frame clones only and misses some. The sample carries about 80,000 clones, 80% to 90% recorded once. The specimen sequenced was peripheral blood. The receptors were sampled from a man aged 80 or over with active or convalescent COVID-19.

This rearrangement joins TRBV10-3 to TRBJ2-3; tentative D call: TRBD1 (5 bases). CDR1 is ENHRY, CDR2 SYGVKD, per germline. V was pared by 6 bases and J by 2 bases, with 6 bases between. There are 12 residues in the CDR3. The CDR3 coding sequence is TGTGCCATCAGAGGGGACACAGATACGCAGTATTTT. Amino acid sequence: CAIRGDTDTQYF.

The chain uses TRBV5-1 and TRBJ1-5, with unresolved D. Per germline, CDR1 SGHRS and CDR2 YFSETQ. The CDR3 extends over 13 amino acids. V was trimmed by 4 bases and J by 5 bases, leaving 10 bases between them. The CDR3 DNA sequence: TGCGCCAGCAGCCTGGACGGTGATCAGCCCCAGCATTTT. This codes for CASSLDGDQPQHF.

This clone showed up just a few times. V usage is TRBV9 and J usage is TRBJ1-1; TRBD1 matches at 11 bases. Germline assignment: CDR1 SGDLS and CDR2 YYNGEE. J gave up 6 bases and V 3 bases, and 1 base lay outside the gene matches. The CDR3 contains 13 residues. Here the CDR3 reads CASSGTGGSEAFF. DNA for the CDR3: TGTGCCAGCAGCGGGACAGGGGGCTCTGAAGCTTTCTTT.

The chain has TRBV5-5 and TRBJ2-3; the D gene is possibly TRBD1 (6 bases). Germline V CDR1 and CDR2: SGHKS, YYEKEE (reference sequence). This CDR3 is built from 16 residues. With 5 bases removed from V and 0 bases from J, the gap between germline ends came to 16 bases. CDR3 protein: CASSPGTRFSTDTQYF. The DNA of the CDR3 is TGTGCCAGCAGTCCCGGGACACGTTTTAGCACAGATACGCAGTATTTT.

The rearrangement uses TRBV7-2 and TRBJ2-1, with D possibly matching TRBD2 (7 bases). The CDR3 length is 18 residues. Trimming pared 1 base from V and 4 bases from J, leaving 20 bases between. CDR1 is SGHTA and CDR2 is FQGNSA in the germline V gene. The CDR3 sequence is CASSLDSGQGRGYNEQFF. The DNA for the CDR3 is TGTGCCAGCAGCTTAGATAGCGGGCAAGGGAGGGGGTACAATGAGCAGTTCTTC.

As to this clone: A read error is possible here, since a much larger clone lies one base away. The chain is built from TRBV4-3 and TRBJ2-5; the D gene is possibly TRBD2 (6 bases). V was shortened by 10 bases and J by 3 bases, with 18 bases between the two germline ends. The CDR3 consists of 14 residues. The germline CDR1 and CDR2 sequences are LGHNA and YSLEER. The CDR3 DNA follows: TGCGCCACCCGCCCACTCCCGGGAGAAGAGACCCAGTACTTC. Translation: CATRPLPGEETQYF.

The rearrangement uses TRBV6-2 or TRBV6-3 and TRBJ2-1, with D uncertain. V was cut by 2 bases and J by 8 bases, with 13 bases left in between. The CDR3 runs 14 residues. Germline V gene lookup returns CDR1 MNHEY and CDR2 SVGEGT. The DNA for the CDR3 is TGTGCCAGCAGTTACACCCAGGTTTTCTATGAGCAGTTCTTC. Amino acid sequence: CASSYTQVFYEQFF.

The chain combines TRBV18 with TRBJ1-6; 7 nucleotides match TRBD1. V gave up 3 bases and J gave up 3 bases; unmatched junction bases: 5. CDR3 length: 16 residues. Germline lookup yields CDR1 KGHSH and CDR2 LQKENI. The CDR3 here is CASSPTGDSYNSPLHF. The CDR3 DNA reads as TGTGCCAGCTCACCCACGGGGGACAGCTATAATTCACCCCTCCACTTT.

This chain uses TRBV24-1 with TRBJ2-2; 12 bases agree with TRBD1. The CDR3 loop spans 16 amino acids. The germline V gene has CDR1 KGHDR and CDR2 SFDVKD. The ends lost 4 bases at V and 7 bases at J; junction bases unmatched: 6. This chain's CDR3 is CATSDPGQGAVGELFF. CDR3 nucleotide sequence: TGTGCCACCAGTGACCCGGGACAGGGGGCGGTCGGGGAGCTGTTTTTT.

The chain links TRBV6-5 to TRBJ2-7; maybe TRBD1 (6 bases). The CDR3 is 12 amino acids. V shed 6 bases and J shed 6 bases, with 12 bases lying between them. Germline assignment: CDR1 MNHEY and CDR2 SVGAGI. CDR3 DNA sequence: TGTGCCAGCAGAAGGATAGGGGGCGAGCAGTACTTC. Residues: CASRRIGGEQYF.

The J gene is TRBJ1-6, the V gene TRBV5-1, with D perhaps matching TRBD1 (5 bases). The CDR3 has 15 residues. Germline V gene sequence: CDR1 SGHRS, CDR2 YFSETQ. The V and J ends lost 4 bases and 7 bases respectively, with 15 bases between them. The CDR3 is CASSAAETENSPLHF. The CDR3 nucleotides read TGCGCCAGCAGCGCAGCCGAGACAGAGAATTCACCCCTCCACTTT. Drawing the rest from reference TRBV5-1 and TRBJ1-6, the complete variable domain is KAGVTQTPRYLIKTRGQQVTLSCSPISGHRSVSWYQQTPGQGLQFLFEYFSETQRNKGNFPGRFSGRQFSNSRSEMNVSTLELGDSALYLCASSAAETENSPLHFGNGTRLTVT.

This clone was picked up one time. The chain recombines TRBV7-2 with TRBJ2-3; 8 bases are shared with TRBD2. Germline V lookup: CDR1 SGHTA, CDR2 FQGNSA. This CDR3 region has 15 residues. J was trimmed by 0 bases and V by 7 bases; bases with no gene match: 6. This CDR3 reads CASIFGGGSTDTQYF. The CDR3 DNA reads TGTGCCAGCATATTCGGGGGGGGGAGCACAGATACGCAGTATTTT.

The chain joins TRBV6-5 to TRBJ1-1, with D hard to call. Trimming took 5 bases from V and 1 from J, leaving 11 bases between them. This CDR3 has 14 residues. The germline V gene has CDR1 MNHEY and CDR2 SVGAGI. CDR3 DNA: TGTGCCAGCAGTCCGCGTCGGGAGAACACTGAAGCTTTCTTT. As protein: CASSPRRENTEAFF.

V gene TRBV12-3 or TRBV12-4 combines with J gene TRBJ2-7, with D possibly matching TRBD2 (5 bases). The CDR3 totals 13 residues. Between the trimmed V and J ends, which lost 2 bases and 5 bases, there was a span of 10 bases. The CDR3 DNA sequence: TGTGCCAGCAGTTTATATTTGGGAGACGAGCAGTACTTC. It specifies CASSLYLGDEQYF.

The genes are TRBV21-1 and TRBJ2-1; no DNA check was done on the table's D call, TRBD1. TRBV21-1 is an annotated pseudogene. The CDR3 is 16 residues long. This chain's CDR3 is CASSKAKGGESNEQFF. CDR3 bases: TGTGCCAGCAGCAAAGCAAAAGGGGGCGAAAGCAATGAGCAGTTCTTC.

This rearrangement joins TRBV2 to TRBJ1-3; D is undetermined. The germline V gene has CDR1 SNHLY and CDR2 FYNNEI. The CDR3 covers 15 residues. Trimming cost V 4 bases and J 4 bases, with 14 bases left between them. Here the CDR3 reads CASSAEARRGNTIYF. The CDR3 region has the DNA TGTGCCAGCAGTGCGGAGGCGCGGAGGGGAAACACCATATATTTT.

The chain uses TRBV29-1 and TRBJ1-2; 10 nucleotides match TRBD1. The junction had 10 bases not matched to a gene; V was cut back by 0 bases and J by 6 bases. Germline CDR1 is SQVTM and CDR2 is ANQGSEA. The length of the CDR3 is 16 residues. The CDR3 spells CSVEEGDRGSSDGYTF. DNA for the CDR3: TGCAGCGTTGAAGAAGGGGACAGGGGAAGTTCGGATGGCTACACCTTC.

This chain joins TRBV25-1 and TRBJ2-3; D unclear. The CDR3 extends over 11 amino acids. V gave up 4 bases and J gave up 5 bases, with 4 bases separating them. CDR1 MGHDK and CDR2 SYGVNS come from the germline V gene. The CDR3 loop reads CASSVGDTQYF. The DNA for the CDR3 is TGTGCCAGCAGTGTCGGAGATACGCAGTATTTT.

The table lists this clone with a few counts. V usage is TRBV6-5 and J usage is TRBJ1-2, with 11 nucleotides matching TRBD1. J lost 5 bases, V lost 2 bases, and 4 bases had no gene match. Germline V gene sequence: CDR1 MNHEY, CDR2 SVGAGI. The CDR3 sequence is 15 residues long. CDR3 sequence reads: CASSYRGQGDYGYTF. The CDR3 DNA follows: TGTGCCAGCAGTTACCGGGGACAGGGGGATTATGGCTACACCTTC.

The count of this clone is one. The V call is TRBV15, the J call TRBJ1-5; the D gene is possibly TRBD1 (6 bases). The ends were cut back, 0 bases at V and 3 bases at J, with 12 bases in the middle. The CDR3 length is 16 residues. CDR1 is LNHNV and CDR2 is YYDKDF in the germline V gene (reference sequence). For the CDR3, the DNA is TGTGCCACCAGCAGAGATCTGGGGGCGAACAATCAGCCCCAGCATTTT. This gives the protein CATSRDLGANNQPQHF. The variable domain in full, with the rest retrieved from reference TRBV15 and TRBJ1-5, is DAMVIQNPRYQVTQFGKPVTLSCSQTLNHNVMYWYQQKSSQAPKLLFHYYDKDFNNEADTPDNFQSRRPNTSFCFLDIRSPGLGDTAMYLCATSRDLGANNQPQHFGDGTRLSIL.

The chain combines TRBV6-2 or TRBV6-3 with TRBJ2-1, with no clear D. Trimming took 2 bases from V and 3 from J, leaving 11 bases between them. This CDR3 spans 15 amino acids. Looked up from germline, CDR1 is MNHEY and CDR2 is SVGEGT. CDR3 DNA sequence: TGTGCCAGCAGTTACCTTGCGTCCCACTACAATGAGCAGTTCTTC. It specifies CASSYLASHYNEQFF.

This chain links TRBV7-2 with TRBJ1-6; D is unclear. CDR1 and CDR2 from the germline V gene are SGHTA and FQGNSA. Trimming stripped 1 base from V and 13 bases from J, with 11 bases between. The CDR3 is 13 residues long. CDR3 in DNA: TGTGCCAGCAGCTTAGAGAGTCTGCGCCCCCTCCACTTT. Protein: CASSLESLRPLHF.